Listed here are 21 T cell receptor beta chains from one sample, sequenced in a study of T cells after posttransplantation cyclophosphamide. This table comes from immunoSEQ multiplex PCR, and its TCRdb copy is limited to in-frame clones, with some not included. This sample comprises roughly 2,700 clones, none seen once only. Cyclophosphamide on days +3 and +4 followed busulfan-fludarabine conditioning and a marrow graft. The material was PBMCs, obtained after allogeneic stem cell transplant with posttransplant cyclophosphamide. The origin of the receptors is a female patient aged 45-60 years who received an allogeneic stem cell transplant from a related donor, was CMV-positive, and had no GVHD. Some T cells may arise from the graft donor.

This clone was detected ten times or more. The rearrangement uses TRBV5-4 and TRBJ2-3; 9 nucleotides agree with TRBD2. Germline assignment: CDR1 SGHNT and CDR2 YYREEE (reference sequence). This CDR3 comprises 15 residues. V gave up 0 bases and J gave up 3 bases; unmatched junction bases: 2. The CDR3 loop reads CASSLASGITDTQYF. The CDR3, as DNA: TGTGCCAGCAGCTTGGCTAGCGGGATTACAGATACGCAGTATTTT.

Ten or more counts support this clone. The V call is TRBV5-4, the J call TRBJ2-5; D might be TRBD1 (5 bases). Germline V gene data show CDR1 as SGHNT and CDR2 as YYREEE (reference sequence). This CDR3 region has 16 residues. Deletions cut 4 bases from V and 5 bases from J, with 21 bases between. The CDR3 protein is CASSPLIVGARETQYF. CDR3 DNA: TGTGCCAGCAGCCCCCTTATTGTAGGGGCAAGGGAGACCCAGTACTTC.

This clone was detected ten times or more. This chain connects TRBV10-3 to TRBJ2-3; 9 bases fit TRBD2. V trimming: 3 bases; J trimming: 2 bases; junction bases outside the gene matches: 12. This CDR3 region has 18 residues. From germline, CDR1 is ENHRY and CDR2 SYGVKD. CDR3 in amino acids: CAISESRRQRGDTDTQYF. The CDR3 nucleotides read TGTGCCATCAGTGAATCACGGCGCCAGCGGGGGGACACAGATACGCAGTATTTT.

This clone is medium-sized in the sample. The chain couples TRBV19 to TRBJ1-2; 8 nucleotides agree with TRBD1. Germline trimming cut 7 bases from V and 8 bases from J; bases unmatched to any gene: 12. Per germline, CDR1 LNHDA and CDR2 SQIVND (reference sequence). This CDR3 is 14 amino acids long. The CDR3 spells CASIPPGQGQGYTF. The CDR3, as DNA: TGTGCCAGTATTCCACCCGGACAGGGTCAGGGCTACACCTTC.

Ten or more counts support this clone. This chain joins TRBV11-3 and TRBJ2-1; no clear D gene. Germline CDR1 is SGHNT and CDR2 is YENEEA. V was cut by 4 bases and J by 0 bases, with 7 bases left in between. The CDR3 is 14 residues long. CDR3 DNA sequence: TGTGCCAGCAGCTCCCACGGCTCCTACAATGAGCAGTTCTTC. Residues: CASSSHGSYNEQFF. Full variable domain (missing parts from reference TRBV11-3 and TRBJ2-1): EAGVVQSPRYKIIEKKQPVAFWCNPISGHNTLYWYLQNLGQGPELLIRYENEEAVDDSQLPKDRFSAERLKGVDSTLKIQPAELGDSAVYLCASSSHGSYNEQFFGPGTRLTVL.

This clone is large in the sample. The chain combines TRBV29-1 with TRBJ2-4; 9 bases fit TRBD2. The CDR3 runs to 13 residues. Germline V gene data show CDR1 as SQVTM and CDR2 as ANQGSEA. J gave up 3 bases and V 8 bases, and 5 bases lay outside the gene matches. DNA for the CDR3: TGCAGCTTATTAGCGGGAGACAAAAACATTCAGTACTTC. This codes for CSLLAGDKNIQYF.

By share, this clone ranks as medium-sized. This CDR3 reads CATCLTGTGYNEQFF. CDR3 DNA sequence: TGTGCCACCTGCCTGACAGGGACGGGCTACAATGAGCAGTTCTTC. This rearrangement joins TRBV28 to TRBJ2-1; 7 bases fit TRBD1. Per the germline V gene, CDR1 is MDHEN and CDR2 is SYDVKM. The junction had 12 bases not matched to a gene; V was cut back by 10 bases and J by 3 bases. The CDR3 extends over 15 amino acids.

By share of the sample, this clone is medium-sized. V gene TRBV19 combines with J gene TRBJ2-7; D may be TRBD2 (6 bases). CDR1 and CDR2 (germline): LNHDA, SQIVND (reference sequence). This CDR3 has 13 residues. Between the trimmed V and J ends, which lost 4 bases and 6 bases, there was a span of 13 bases. CDR3 nucleotides: TGTGCCAGTAGTAAGGGACTCCGCTTCGAGCAGTACTTC. Its translation is CASSKGLRFEQYF.

This clone has a count of ten or more. The genes are TRBV28 and TRBJ1-1; D is unresolved. Germline CDR1 is MDHEN and CDR2 is SYDVKM. The CDR3 has 11 residues. With 4 bases removed from V and 5 bases from J, the gap between germline ends came to 5 bases. As DNA, the CDR3 is TGTGCCAGCAGTTCCAGGACTGAAGCTTTCTTT. Translated, it gives CASSSRTEAFF.

J is TRBJ1-1 and V is TRBV2; 9 positions agree with TRBD1. Trimming took 4 bases from V and 7 from J; bases not matched to a gene: 7. CDR1 and CDR2 from the germline V gene are SNHLY and FYNNEI. The CDR3 contains 14 residues. The CDR3 DNA is TGTGCCAGCAGTGTTGGACAGGGGACTAATGAAGCTTTCTTT. Its translation is CASSVGQGTNEAFF.

The table lists this clone with many counts. The rearrangement uses TRBV5-1 and TRBJ1-1, with D possibly being TRBD1 (6 bases). This CDR3 spans 14 amino acids. V dropped 5 bases and J dropped 1 base, with 12 bases sitting between them. The germline V gene encodes CDR1 SGHRS and CDR2 YFSETQ. Here the CDR3 DNA reads TGCGCCAGCAGGGGGGCCCAGGGGAACACTGAAGCTTTCTTT. Its protein is CASRGAQGNTEAFF.

In its sample, this clone is medium-sized. This chain joins TRBV5-8 and TRBJ2-7; 9 nucleotides line up with TRBD1. Germline CDR1 and CDR2: SGHTS and YDEGEE. The junction had 6 bases not matched to a gene; V was cut back by 5 bases and J by 3 bases. This CDR3 is built from 14 residues. The DNA of the CDR3 is TGTGCCAGCAGACGGACAGGGGTCATCTACGAGCAGTACTTC. As protein: CASRRTGVIYEQYF. The full variable domain, completed using reference TRBV5-8 and TRBJ2-7, is EAGVTQSPTHLIKTRGQQATLRCSPISGHTSVYWYQQALGLGLQFLLWYDEGEERNRGNFPPRFSGRQFPNYSSELNVNALELEDSALYLCASRRTGVIYEQYFGPGTRLTVT.

By share, this clone counts as medium-sized (0.01 to 0.1%). The genes are TRBV19 and TRBJ2-5; D is undetermined. CDR3 size: 14 residues. Germline V gene sequence: CDR1 LNHDA, CDR2 SQIVND (reference sequence). V gave up 7 bases and J gave up 1 base, with 13 bases separating them. Here the CDR3 reads CASKGLTAQETQYF. The DNA for the CDR3 is TGTGCCAGTAAGGGTCTAACAGCCCAAGAGACCCAGTACTTC.

Judged by abundance, this clone is medium-sized. The CDR3 is CASSRTQEDTQYF. The CDR3 bases are TGTGCCAGCAGCCGAACTCAGGAAGATACGCAGTATTTT. The chain combines TRBV6-2 or TRBV6-3 with TRBJ2-3; D call uncertain. There are 13 residues in the CDR3. Germline V lookup: CDR1 MNHEY, CDR2 SVGEGT. The germline V and J ends were trimmed by 6 bases and 5 bases, with 12 bases remaining between them.

In its sample, this clone ranks as medium-sized. The chain has TRBV10-3 and TRBJ1-5; D is ambiguous. Germline V gene data show CDR1 as ENHRY and CDR2 as SYGVKD. The germline V and J ends were trimmed by 3 bases and 6 bases, with 18 bases remaining between them. The CDR3 spans 16 residues. CDR3 sequence (DNA): TGTGCCATCAGTGATATCTCCCCCGGTTATAGTCAGCCCCAGCATTTT. Amino acids: CAISDISPGYSQPQHF.

This clone counts as medium-sized. J is TRBJ2-2 and V is TRBV2, with D possibly being TRBD2 (6 bases). V lost 5 bases, J lost 9 bases, and 13 bases lay in between. Germline V gene data show CDR1 as SNHLY and CDR2 as FYNNEI. The CDR3 runs 13 residues. The CDR3 DNA sequence: TGTGCCAGCAGTACGGGGACTTTTCGGGAGCTGTTTTTT. This encodes CASSTGTFRELFF.

This clone appeared many times. This sequence joins TRBV5-1 and TRBJ2-1; 14 bases match TRBD2. Trimming took 1 base from V and 7 from J; bases not matched to a gene: 1. The CDR3 sequence is 15 residues long. The V gene's germline CDR1 is SGHRS and CDR2 YFSETQ. In nucleotides, the CDR3 is TGCGCCAGCAGCTTGAGGACTAGCGGGAGGAATGAGCAGTTCTTC. It is translated as CASSLRTSGRNEQFF. Full variable domain (missing parts from reference TRBV5-1 and TRBJ2-1): KAGVTQTPRYLIKTRGQQVTLSCSPISGHRSVSWYQQTPGQGLQFLFEYFSETQRNKGNFPGRFSGRQFSNSRSEMNVSTLELGDSALYLCASSLRTSGRNEQFFGPGTRLTVL.

This clone is medium-sized. The V gene is TRBV5-4, the J gene TRBJ2-2, with 8 bases lining up with TRBD1. V shed 0 bases and J 0 bases; nucleotides not matched to a gene: 10. The CDR3 is made up of 19 amino acids. The germline CDR1 and CDR2 sequences are SGHNT and YYREEE (reference sequence). In DNA form, the CDR3 reads TGTGCCAGCAGCTTGGGTTCCCGGACAGGGTTTTCGAACACCGGGGAGCTGTTTTTT. Amino acids: CASSLGSRTGFSNTGELFF.

This clone was seen repeatedly, ten times or more. The CDR3 reads CASSVDRANEQFF. DNA of the CDR3: TGTGCCAGCAGCGTCGACAGGGCCAATGAGCAGTTCTTC. V gene TRBV9 combines with J gene TRBJ2-1, with 7 bases aligning to TRBD1. There are 13 residues in the CDR3. Germline V gene data show CDR1 as SGDLS and CDR2 as YYNGEE. V lost 2 bases, J lost 6 bases, and 2 bases stayed unmatched.

The genes are TRBV7-6 and TRBJ1-2; no reliable D call. Trimming pared 4 bases from V and 8 bases from J, leaving 14 bases between. Germline V gene sequence: CDR1 SGHVS, CDR2 FNYEAQ. There are 13 residues in the CDR3. DNA of the CDR3: TGTGCCAGCAGCTCACGACAAAGAGGGGGCTACACCTTC. Translated: CASSSRQRGGYTF.

This clone was counted many times. The chain uses TRBV6-5 and TRBJ2-1, with 7 bases identical to TRBD1. This CDR3 has 11 residues. CDR1 is MNHEY, CDR2 SVGAGI, per germline. The CDR3, as DNA: TGTGCTTGTCAGGGGGAAATTGAGCAGTTCTTC. Encoded protein: CACQGEIEQFF.